This is a list of T cell receptor beta chains from one sample in a study of blood T cell repertoires in COVID-19. TCRdb keeps only in-frame clones here, not all; method: immunoSEQ multiplex PCR. The sample holds a few hundred thousand clones, roughly 91% seen once. Material: PBMCs or T cells enriched from blood (not recorded which). These receptors came from an older woman in a cohort exposed to, infected with or recovered from COVID-19 (not recorded which). Both conserved end residues are part of each CDR3. A D gene is named only where the DNA matches it firmly. Size values are once, few and many counts, or a class for expanded clones, and some rows have none.

cdr3_aa	cdr3_nt	clone_size	d_call	v_call	j_call
CASSYSAGGTEAFF	TGTGCCAGCAGTTACTCGGCAGGGGGCACTGAAGCTTTCTTT	NA	TRBD1	TRBV6-2/TRBV6-3	TRBJ1-1
CASTAGTSGRAVSYEQYF	TGTGCCAGCACCGCCGGGACTAGCGGGAGGGCCGTGTCCTACGAGCAGTACTTC	NA	TRBD2	TRBV4-2	TRBJ2-7
CASSPRLGAQGNEKLFF	TGTGCCAGCTCACCACGGCTGGGGGCGCAGGGTAATGAAAAACTGTTTTTT	few	NA	TRBV18	TRBJ1-4
CASSLFGGEETQYF	TGTGCCAGCAGCTTATTCGGGGGGGAGGAGACCCAGTACTTC	NA	TRBD2	TRBV11-2	TRBJ2-5
CASISGNQPQHF	TGTGCCAGCATATCCGGCAATCAGCCCCAGCATTTT	once	NA	TRBV28	TRBJ1-5
CASSRLAGGLTDTQYF	TGTGCCAGTTCCCGACTAGCGGGAGGTTTGACAGATACGCAGTATTTT	NA	TRBD2	TRBV19	TRBJ2-3
CASSPGSNQPQHF	TGTGCCAGCAGTCCAGGTAGCAATCAGCCCCAGCATTTT	once	NA	TRBV27	TRBJ1-5
CASSLPQGAIQPQHF	TGTGCCAGCAGTTTGCCACAGGGGGCAATACAGCCCCAGCATTTT	NA	TRBD1	TRBV28	TRBJ1-5
CASSEGGGNQPQHF	TGTGCCAGCAGTGAAGGGGGAGGCAATCAGCCCCAGCATTTT	NA	NA	TRBV2	TRBJ1-5
CASSTTTRMETQYF	TGTGCCAGCAGCACTACTACTAGGATGGAGACCCAGTACTTC	NA	NA	TRBV3-1/TRBV3-2	TRBJ2-5
CASRRNQAVRYEQYF	TGTGCCAGCAGGCGCAACCAAGCCGTCCGCTACGAGCAGTACTTC	NA	NA	TRBV28	TRBJ2-7
CASSILAGGPETGELFF	TGTGCCAGTAGTATTCTAGCGGGAGGGCCGGAGACCGGGGAGCTGTTTTTT	NA	TRBD2	TRBV19	TRBJ2-2
CASSSRQGSTYGYTF	TGTGCCAGCAGCTCCAGACAGGGGTCTACGTATGGCTACACCTTC	NA	TRBD1	TRBV9	TRBJ1-2
CASSQWRGGSTDTQYF	TGTGCCAGCAGCCAATGGAGGGGAGGAAGCACAGATACGCAGTATTTT	few	NA	TRBV14	TRBJ2-3
CASSASQMNTEAFF	TGTGCCAGCAGCGCCTCCCAGATGAACACTGAAGCTTTCTTT	NA	NA	TRBV7-3	TRBJ1-1
CASSFRGNSYEQYF	TGTGCCAGCAGTTTCAGGGGGAACTCCTACGAGCAGTACTTC	NA	TRBD1	TRBV27	TRBJ2-7
CAISGAGGRETQYF	TGTGCCATCAGTGGCGCGGGAGGAAGAGAGACCCAGTACTTC	NA	TRBD2	TRBV10-3	TRBJ2-5
CASSLGQAGPDTQYF	TGTGCCAGCAGTTTAGGGCAGGCGGGCCCAGATACGCAGTATTTT	NA	NA	TRBV28	TRBJ2-3
CASSVGTSGTTSYNEQFF	TGTGCCAGCAGCGTCGGGACTAGCGGAACTACTTCCTACAATGAGCAGTTCTTC	NA	TRBD2	TRBV9	TRBJ2-1
CASTWELAGGRYEQYF	TGTGCCAGCACTTGGGAACTAGCGGGAGGGCGGTACGAGCAGTACTTC	NA	TRBD2	TRBV11-2	TRBJ2-7
CASSSTTSWPNTGELFF	TGTGCCAGCAGCTCAACTACTAGTTGGCCGAACACCGGGGAGCTGTTTTTT	few	NA	TRBV5-6	TRBJ2-2
CASSARQGGIYNEQFF	TGTGCCAGCAGCGCACGACAGGGCGGTATCTACAATGAGCAGTTCTTC	NA	TRBD1	TRBV13	TRBJ2-1
CASSRESSYEQYF	TGTGCCAGCAGTAGGGAGAGCTCCTACGAGCAGTACTTC	NA	NA	TRBV9	TRBJ2-7
CASSLGTGELGNTEAFF	TGTGCCAGCAGCTTGGGGACAGGGGAATTGGGGAACACTGAAGCTTTCTTT	NA	TRBD1	TRBV5-8	TRBJ1-1
CAISDRGSGNTIYF	TGTGCCATCAGTGATAGAGGTTCTGGAAACACCATATATTTT	NA	NA	TRBV10-3	TRBJ1-3
CASSSSSGMGRNEQFF	TGTGCCAGCAGTTCTTCTAGCGGGATGGGTAGGAATGAGCAGTTCTTC	NA	TRBD2	TRBV6-2/TRBV6-3	TRBJ2-1
CASRVVGGKLFF	TGTGCCAGCAGAGTAGTCGGGGGAAAACTGTTTTTT	NA	NA	TRBV3-1/TRBV3-2	TRBJ1-4
CASSFARQETQYF	TGTGCCAGCAGCTTCGCGCGTCAAGAGACCCAGTACTTC	NA	NA	TRBV7-6	TRBJ2-5
CASSPAGLPNEKLFF	TGTGCCAGCAGCCCTGCGGGACTGCCTAATGAAAAACTGTTTTTT	NA	NA	TRBV5-6	TRBJ1-4
CASSLGRSGNNSPLHF	TGCGCCAGCAGCTTGGGGCGGTCGGGTAATAATTCACCCCTCCACTTT	NA	NA	TRBV5-1	TRBJ1-6
CASSLGGRAANEKLFF	TGTGCCAGCAGCTTGGGAGGCAGGGCGGCTAATGAAAAACTGTTTTTT	NA	NA	TRBV5-5	TRBJ1-4
CASSRREGYGELFF	TGCGCCAGCAGCCGGCGGGAGGGTTATGGGGAGCTGTTTTTT	NA	TRBD2	TRBV5-1	TRBJ2-2
CASGGTSGITGELFF	TGTGCCAGCGGGGGGACTAGCGGGATTACCGGGGAGCTGTTTTTT	once	TRBD2	TRBV28	TRBJ2-2
CSARTGNEQYF	TGCAGTGCTAGGACAGGGAACGAGCAGTACTTC	NA	TRBD1	TRBV20-1	TRBJ2-7
CATSETGTASTDTQYF	TGTGCCACCAGTGAAACCGGGACAGCTAGCACAGATACGCAGTATTTT	once	TRBD1	TRBV24-1	TRBJ2-3
CASSLYRGLAYEQYF	TGCGCCAGCAGCTTGTACAGGGGACTAGCTTACGAGCAGTACTTC	NA	TRBD2	TRBV5-1	TRBJ2-7
CASSFVQDNEQFF	TGTGCCAGCAGCTTCGTACAGGACAATGAGCAGTTCTTC	NA	NA	TRBV7-9	TRBJ2-1
CASSYRGTSLNEQFF	TGTGCCAGCAGTTACCGCGGGACTAGCCTCAATGAGCAGTTCTTC	NA	TRBD2	TRBV6-5	TRBJ2-1
CASSARQHPAGNEQFF	TGTGCCAGTAGTGCACGACAGCATCCAGCTGGTAATGAGCAGTTCTTC	NA	NA	TRBV19	TRBJ2-1
CASSLGVAGGLAKNIQYF	TGCGCCAGCAGCTTGGGGGTAGCGGGAGGTTTGGCCAAAAACATTCAGTACTTC	once	TRBD2	TRBV5-1	TRBJ2-4
CASSEAGTGLLQETQYF	TGTGCCAGCAGTGAAGCAGGGACAGGGCTTCTCCAAGAGACCCAGTACTTC	NA	TRBD1	TRBV28	TRBJ2-5
CASSPRELAGDSAGELFF	TGTGCCAGCTCACCACGGGAGCTAGCGGGAGATTCAGCCGGGGAGCTGTTTTTT	NA	TRBD2	TRBV18	TRBJ2-2
CASSMDGVYSNQPQHF	TGTGCCAGTAGTATGGACGGGGTTTATAGCAATCAGCCCCAGCATTTT	NA	NA	TRBV19	TRBJ1-5
CASSLAPGEGAYEQYF	TGCGCCAGCAGCTTAGCCCCGGGTGAGGGGGCCTACGAGCAGTACTTC	NA	NA	TRBV5-1	TRBJ2-7
CASSSAGTSGNEQFF	TGTGCCAGCAGCTCCGCCGGGACTAGCGGGAATGAGCAGTTCTTC	NA	TRBD2	TRBV7-9	TRBJ2-1
CASSRSGSLTGELFF	TGTGCCAGCAGCCGTAGCGGGAGTCTCACCGGGGAGCTGTTTTTT	few	TRBD2	TRBV3-1/TRBV3-2	TRBJ2-2
CASSQAPYEQYF	TGTGCCAGCAGCCAAGCACCCTACGAGCAGTACTTC	once	NA	TRBV2	TRBJ2-7
CAWSLGLVETQYF	TGTGCCTGGAGCTTAGGACTAGTCGAGACCCAGTACTTC	NA	TRBD2	TRBV30	TRBJ2-5
CASSIGQVLSNQPQHF	TGTGCCAGCAGCATAGGACAGGTTCTTAGCAATCAGCCCCAGCATTTT	NA	NA	TRBV21-1	TRBJ1-5
CASSDGQVNYEQYF	TGTGCCAGCAGCGACGGACAGGTTAACTACGAGCAGTACTTC	NA	TRBD1	TRBV9	TRBJ2-7